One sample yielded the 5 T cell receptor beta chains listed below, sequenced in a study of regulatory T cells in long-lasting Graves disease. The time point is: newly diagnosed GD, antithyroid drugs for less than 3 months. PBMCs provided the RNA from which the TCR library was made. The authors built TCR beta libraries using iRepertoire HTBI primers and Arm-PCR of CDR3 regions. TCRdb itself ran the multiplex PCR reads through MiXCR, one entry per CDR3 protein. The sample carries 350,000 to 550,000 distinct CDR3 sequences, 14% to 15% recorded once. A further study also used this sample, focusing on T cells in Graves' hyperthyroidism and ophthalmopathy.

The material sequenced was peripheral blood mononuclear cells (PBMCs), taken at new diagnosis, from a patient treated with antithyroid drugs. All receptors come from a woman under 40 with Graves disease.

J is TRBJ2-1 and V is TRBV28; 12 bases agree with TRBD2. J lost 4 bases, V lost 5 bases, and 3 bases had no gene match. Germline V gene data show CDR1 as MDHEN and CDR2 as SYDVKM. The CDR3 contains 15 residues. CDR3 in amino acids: CASSATSGSYNEQFF. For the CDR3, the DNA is TGTGCCAGCAGTGCGACTAGCGGGAGTTACAATGAGCAGTTCTTC.

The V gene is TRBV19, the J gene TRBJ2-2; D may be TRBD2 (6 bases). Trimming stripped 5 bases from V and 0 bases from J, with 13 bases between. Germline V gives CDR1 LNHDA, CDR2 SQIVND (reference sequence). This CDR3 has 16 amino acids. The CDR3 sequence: CASSASGLSNTGELFF. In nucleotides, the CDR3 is TGTGCCAGTAGTGCATCGGGACTGTCGAACACCGGGGAGCTGTTTTTT.

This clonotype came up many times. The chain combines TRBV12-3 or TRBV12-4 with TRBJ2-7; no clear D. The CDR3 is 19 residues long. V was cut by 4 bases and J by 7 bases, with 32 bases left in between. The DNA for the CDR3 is TGTGCCAGCAGTTCCAACACTGGCCCTGTCGCCCCCTTCGCGCCTGAGCAGTACTTC. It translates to CASSSNTGPVAPFAPEQYF.

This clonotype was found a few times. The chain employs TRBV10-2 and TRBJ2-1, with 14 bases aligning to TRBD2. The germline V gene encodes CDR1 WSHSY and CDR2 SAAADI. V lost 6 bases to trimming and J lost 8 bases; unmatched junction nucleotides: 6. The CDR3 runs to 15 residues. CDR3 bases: TGCGCCAGCAGAACCGGGACTAGCGGGAGTGATGAGCAGTTCTTC. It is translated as CASRTGTSGSDEQFF.

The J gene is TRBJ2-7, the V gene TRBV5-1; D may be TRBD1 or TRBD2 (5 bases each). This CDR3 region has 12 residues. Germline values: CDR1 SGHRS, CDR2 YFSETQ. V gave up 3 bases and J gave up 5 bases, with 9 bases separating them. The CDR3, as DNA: TGCGCCAGCAGCTGGGGGACCCACGAGCAGTACTTC. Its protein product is CASSWGTHEQYF.